Listed below are T cell receptor beta chains from one sample, sequenced in a study of spatial heterogeneity in lung cancer. TCRdb re-analysed the 5' RACE reads in MiXCR, keeping a single row per CDR3 protein. The data show fewer than 9,500 distinct CDR3 sequences, about 8.8% seen once. The specimen comprised normal lung tissue next to the tumor, sampled at surgery. The receptors were gathered from a male donor with early-stage non-small cell lung cancer. Both conserved end residues are part of each CDR3. Fields, in order: V gene, D gene, clone size, J gene, CDR3 DNA, CDR3 protein. D genes are given only for firm matches. Clone sizes are shown as once, few, many or a size class.

>TRBV6-6|NA|many|TRBJ1-5
TGTGCCAGCAACACGAGGGCGGGTCAGCCCCAGCATTTT
CASNTRAGQPQHF
>TRBV6-6|TRBD2|many|TRBJ2-1
TGTGCCAGCAGATTCTCGGGGGGGATGGTGACCTACAATGAGCAGTTCTTC
CASRFSGGMVTYNEQFF
>TRBV28|TRBD1|many|TRBJ2-5
TGTGCCAGCAGTCGACAGGGGCCACGTAGGGAGACCCAGTACTTC
CASSRQGPRRETQYF
>TRBV29-1|NA|many|TRBJ2-5
TGCAGCCACTCCGGAGGCCAAGAGACCCAGTACTTC
CSHSGGQETQYF
>TRBV9|TRBD1|many|TRBJ2-5
TGTGCCAGCAGCGGAAGGACAGGGGTAGAGACCCAGTACTTC
CASSGRTGVETQYF
>TRBV12-3/TRBV12-4|NA|many|TRBJ2-1
TGTGCCAGCAGTCTCAATGGGGGTAGAGAGCAGTTCTTC
CASSLNGGREQFF
>TRBV6-2/TRBV6-3|NA|medium-sized|TRBJ2-5
TGTGCCAGCAGTTACACAGGGAAGGAGACCCAGTACTTC
CASSYTGKETQYF
>TRBV12-3/TRBV12-4|TRBD2|many|TRBJ2-3
TGTGCCAGCAGCCGGCGCGGGGGTCAGTATTTT
CASSRRGGQYF
>TRBV20-1|NA|large|TRBJ1-1
TGCAGTGCTAAAGTGTACACTGAAGCTTTCTTT
CSAKVYTEAFF
>TRBV5-6|NA|many|TRBJ2-7
TGTGCCAGCAGCCGACCCCCCGCTCGGGGTGGGACGTCCTACGAGCAGTACTTC
CASSRPPARGGTSYEQYF